The clone carrying this T cell receptor (beta chain) came up a few times. This record belongs to a study of blood T cell repertoires in COVID-19. Sequenced by immunoSEQ multiplex PCR; TCRdb stores in-frame clones only, minus some. The data hold about 35,000 clones, with about 87% observed a single time. With 5 bases clipped from V and 7 bases from J, the junction kept 8 bases outside the gene matches. The germline CDR1 and CDR2 sequences are SGHVS and FQNEAQ. The CDR3 sequence is 15 residues long. Sequenced sample: peripheral blood. The chain recombines TRBV7-8 with TRBJ1-4; 9 bases agree with TRBD1. The source of this sequence is a human donor in a cohort sampled during active COVID-19. The CDR3 region has the DNA TGTGCCAGCAGCAAAACTCCGGGACAGGGTGAAAAACTGTTTTTT. It is translated as CASSKTPGQGEKLFF.